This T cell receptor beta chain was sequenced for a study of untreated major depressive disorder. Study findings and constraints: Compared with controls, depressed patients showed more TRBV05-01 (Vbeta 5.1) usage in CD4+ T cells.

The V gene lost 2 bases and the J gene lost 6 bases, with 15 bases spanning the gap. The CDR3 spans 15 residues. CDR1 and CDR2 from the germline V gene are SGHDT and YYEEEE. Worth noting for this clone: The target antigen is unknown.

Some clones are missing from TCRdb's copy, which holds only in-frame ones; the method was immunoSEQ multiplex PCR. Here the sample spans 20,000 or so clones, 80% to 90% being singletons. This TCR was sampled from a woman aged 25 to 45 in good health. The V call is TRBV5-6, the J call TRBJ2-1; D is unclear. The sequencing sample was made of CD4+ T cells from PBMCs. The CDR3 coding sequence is TGTGCCAGCAGCTTTACTATTCAGCGTAGCAATGAGCAGTTCTTC. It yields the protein CASSFTIQRSNEQFF.